This T cell receptor (beta chain) appears in the sequencing data of a study of T cell responses to AZD1222 COVID-19 vaccine (dated by TCRdb to the early 2020s). General notes on the study: AZD1222 recipients with second doses at about 4 weeks or about 12 weeks were pooled, because spike-specific TCR depth and breadth did not differ between schedules. TCR sequencing was performed for approximately 240 trial participants, of whom 200 to 210 were given two doses of AZD1222 and around 26 were given two doses of MenACWY control vaccine. Trial participants were enrolled by age into subgroups of 18-55, 56-69 and 70-plus years, and 148, 28 and 57 TCR-sequenced participants, respectively, were included in these subgroups. Study-wide conclusions, independent of this receptor: After two AZD1222 doses, both the breadth and the depth of spike-specific TCRs were significantly higher than at day 0 and than in MenACWY recipients. Conclusions about previously exposed vaccinees were limited because only 5 or 6 AZD1222 recipients were SARS-CoV-2 seropositive at baseline. In the small 56-69-year group, the increase in depth fell short of significance, most likely because of low power. Because no samples from the day 14 peak response were available, repertoires could be characterized only after the peak T cell response. Epitopes outside the regions mutated in the B.1.351 and B.1.1.7 variants were reportedly recognized by nearly half of the unique spike-specific TCRs. Participants were mostly white British, with more females than males. The authors suggested clonal diversity may have been underestimated. Vaccine-associated CD4 TCRs spanned the whole spike protein, with dominant responses in regions 160-218 and 743-854.

The CDR3 holds 13 amino acids from the cysteine to the phenylalanine. Only the CDR3 DNA stays, 39 bases, in frame from base 1. V is clipped by 1 base and J by 4 bases, and the sequence between their germline boundaries is 5 bases long. Taken from the germline V gene (reference sequence), the CDR1 and CDR2 loops are SEHNR and FQNEAQ. The time point label for this specimen denotes: baseline before first vaccination. Samples from vaccinated people were obtained from the UK trials COV001 and COV002, which included a single-blind randomized controlled phase 2/3 trial of AZD1222 (ChAdOx1 nCoV-19) in healthy adults. For TCRbeta chain sequencing, PBMC samples were collected from trial participants at day 0 and at day 28 after the second dose. A note on this clone: The specificity of this receptor is unknown. No clone much larger than this one lies a single base away; base qualities are absent.

The CDR3 regions of human TCRbeta chains were analyzed by immunosequencing. Under the source paper's analysis protocol: TCRs in the repertoires were matched against a reference library of SARS-CoV-2-specific TCRs that had been generated with the MIRA antigen-specificity platform. Breadth was defined as the fraction of unique TCRs that were SARS-CoV-2-associated. Depth was defined as the fraction of total T cells that were SARS-CoV-2-associated. Using the MIRA data, every spike-specific TCR was mapped to the spike region that the TCR reacted to and assigned to either a CD4 or a CD8 class. Log10-transformed breadth and depth values were compared by one-way ANOVA with Sidak's multiple comparisons tests. In its TCRdb copy, this immuneACCESS table keeps in-frame sequences only and misses some clones. Where compared with another copy, unresolved V genes explain less than half of these, and the others have no known cause. The DNA was the basis for D and trimming; V, J and clone size are from that table. For this sample there are around 130,000 clones; 75% to 95% appear just once. Clones ranked in the top ten supply 5% to 6.5% of the sample.

Material: peripheral blood, obtained on day 0 of AZD1222 vaccination. The source is an adult in good health. Rearrangement joined TRBV7-9 to TRBJ1-3; no confident D gene assignment can be made. CDR3 sequence: CASSLVPGNTIYF. The DNA reads as follows: TGTGCCAGCAGCTTAGTTCCCGGAAACACCATATATTTT.